This is a list of T cell receptor beta chains from one sample in a study of blood T cell repertoires in COVID-19. The assay was immunoSEQ multiplex PCR, and TCRdb's table has in-frame clones only and misses some. The sample lists approximately 190,000 clones, under 90% occurring once. The sequencing sample was made of peripheral blood. These TCRs come from a human donor in a cohort sampled during active COVID-19. CDR3s include the opening cysteine and the closing phenylalanine or tryptophan. Fields, in order: CDR3 DNA, CDR3 protein, clone size, J gene, D gene, V gene. The D gene is left open where the match is weak. Rows give clone size only sometimes, using once, few, many, or a class for an expanded clone.

CDR3nt: TGTGCCAGCAGCTTAGGGGGGGTTTTATTCGAGCAGTACTTC
CDR3aa: CASSLGGVLFEQYF
abundance: -
j_gene: TRBJ2-7
d_gene: -
v_gene: TRBV7-9

CDR3nt: TGTGCCAGCAGTTACGGCGGGGGTGAAGCTTTCTTT
CDR3aa: CASSYGGGEAFF
abundance: few
j_gene: TRBJ1-1
d_gene: -
v_gene: TRBV6-6

CDR3nt: TGTGCCAGCAGTACCCCCCGGGAAATTAGCTCCTACAATGAGCAGTTCTTC
CDR3aa: CASSTPREISSYNEQFF
abundance: -
j_gene: TRBJ2-1
d_gene: -
v_gene: TRBV7-8

CDR3nt: TGTGCCAGCAGTGATGAGGGGGATCAGCCCCAGCATTTT
CDR3aa: CASSDEGDQPQHF
abundance: -
j_gene: TRBJ1-5
d_gene: -
v_gene: TRBV2

CDR3nt: TGTGCCAGCAGCTTAATTGGCTTGTTTACCCGGGCCGGGGAGCTGTTTTTT
CDR3aa: CASSLIGLFTRAGELFF
abundance: -
j_gene: TRBJ2-2
d_gene: -
v_gene: TRBV7-2

CDR3nt: TGTGCCAGCACTCCGTCAGGTTATAGCAATCAGCCCCAGCATTTT
CDR3aa: CASTPSGYSNQPQHF
abundance: -
j_gene: TRBJ1-5
d_gene: -
v_gene: TRBV28

CDR3nt: TGTGCCAGCTCGGGGAGGCAAGAGACCCAGTACTTC
CDR3aa: CASSGRQETQYF
abundance: -
j_gene: TRBJ2-5
d_gene: -
v_gene: TRBV18

CDR3nt: TGTGCCAGCTCACCGGAGCGGATCGCCTCCTACGAGCAGTACTTC
CDR3aa: CASSPERIASYEQYF
abundance: -
j_gene: TRBJ2-7
d_gene: -
v_gene: TRBV18

CDR3nt: TGCGCCAGCAGCCCTCAGGCAGGGGTCCCCTACGAGCAGTACTTC
CDR3aa: CASSPQAGVPYEQYF
abundance: -
j_gene: TRBJ2-7
d_gene: -
v_gene: TRBV5-1

CDR3nt: TGTGCCATCAGTGGTAACAGGGGGGAGCTAACCCCCAATGAGCAGTTCTTC
CDR3aa: CAISGNRGELTPNEQFF
abundance: -
j_gene: TRBJ2-1
d_gene: TRBD1
v_gene: TRBV10-3

CDR3nt: TGTGCCAGTAGTATCGTCGGACAGGGGTATCAGCCCCAGCATTTT
CDR3aa: CASSIVGQGYQPQHF
abundance: -
j_gene: TRBJ1-5
d_gene: TRBD1
v_gene: TRBV19

CDR3nt: TGTGCCAGCAGCTTAGCTGAGACAGCATCAGAGACCCAGTACTTC
CDR3aa: CASSLAETASETQYF
abundance: -
j_gene: TRBJ2-5
d_gene: -
v_gene: TRBV7-9

CDR3nt: TGTGCCAGCAGCTCCGGGGAGAGCTATGGCTACACCTTC
CDR3aa: CASSSGESYGYTF
abundance: -
j_gene: TRBJ1-2
d_gene: -
v_gene: TRBV7-9

CDR3nt: TGTGCCAGCAGCGCAGGACAGGGATGGAATGAAAAACTGTTTTTT
CDR3aa: CASSAGQGWNEKLFF
abundance: -
j_gene: TRBJ1-4
d_gene: TRBD1
v_gene: TRBV9

CDR3nt: TGTGCCAGCAGCCCCCGGGGGGGATACTATGGCTACACCTTC
CDR3aa: CASSPRGGYYGYTF
abundance: -
j_gene: TRBJ1-2
d_gene: -
v_gene: TRBV9

CDR3nt: TGTGCCAGCAGCCCGACGGGGGCCTACGAGCAGTACTTC
CDR3aa: CASSPTGAYEQYF
abundance: -
j_gene: TRBJ2-7
d_gene: -
v_gene: TRBV5-4

CDR3nt: TGTGCCAGCAGTTACTCCGCCGGGGAGCTGTTTTTT
CDR3aa: CASSYSAGELFF
abundance: once
j_gene: TRBJ2-2
d_gene: -
v_gene: TRBV6-6

CDR3nt: TGTGCCAGCAAGCGGGGACAGGGGATCAATCAGCCCCAGCATTTT
CDR3aa: CASKRGQGINQPQHF
abundance: -
j_gene: TRBJ1-5
d_gene: TRBD1
v_gene: TRBV28

CDR3nt: TGCAGTGCTAGTGGCCAGACGAGCGGGGGGGCGTGGGAGACCCAGTACTTC
CDR3aa: CSASGQTSGGAWETQYF
abundance: -
j_gene: TRBJ2-5
d_gene: TRBD2
v_gene: TRBV20-1

CDR3nt: TGTGCCATCCGACAGCAGGTCACAGATACGCAGTATTTT
CDR3aa: CAIRQQVTDTQYF
abundance: -
j_gene: TRBJ2-3
d_gene: -
v_gene: TRBV24-1

CDR3nt: TGTGCCAGCAGCGCCCGGAGTTGGACCGGGGAGCTGTTTTTT
CDR3aa: CASSARSWTGELFF
abundance: -
j_gene: TRBJ2-2
d_gene: -
v_gene: TRBV6-6

CDR3nt: TGTGCCATCACTGAGCATAGAGACTACGACGAGCAGTACTTC
CDR3aa: CAITEHRDYDEQYF
abundance: -
j_gene: TRBJ2-7
d_gene: -
v_gene: TRBV10-3

CDR3nt: TGTGCCAGCATGGGTCAGGTGGCTTTATCACCCCTCCACTTT
CDR3aa: CASMGQVALSPLHF
abundance: -
j_gene: TRBJ1-6
d_gene: -
v_gene: TRBV5-5

CDR3nt: TGCGCCAGCAGCTCGGACAGGGGGGAATATGGCTACACCTTC
CDR3aa: CASSSDRGEYGYTF
abundance: -
j_gene: TRBJ1-2
d_gene: TRBD1
v_gene: TRBV5-1

CDR3nt: TGTGCCAGTAGCGATCAGGGGGGCGAGACCCAGTACTTC
CDR3aa: CASSDQGGETQYF
abundance: -
j_gene: TRBJ2-5
d_gene: -
v_gene: TRBV19

CDR3nt: TGTGCCAGCAGCCCTCAGGGTAGCGGGAGTCTCCCAGATACGCAGTATTTT
CDR3aa: CASSPQGSGSLPDTQYF
abundance: -
j_gene: TRBJ2-3
d_gene: TRBD2
v_gene: TRBV3-1/TRBV3-2

CDR3nt: TGTGCCAGCAGTTTATCGAGACAGGGTGGCCCTTTGTACTTC
CDR3aa: CASSLSRQGGPLYF
abundance: -
j_gene: TRBJ2-7
d_gene: TRBD1
v_gene: TRBV27

CDR3nt: TGTGCCACCAGCAGTACCGACCGTGATGCACGGGTGGCGCAGTATTTT
CDR3aa: CATSSTDRDARVAQYF
abundance: few
j_gene: TRBJ2-3
d_gene: -
v_gene: TRBV15

CDR3nt: TGCGCCAGCAGCTTGCCGGGGGTAAGCTATGGCTACACCTTC
CDR3aa: CASSLPGVSYGYTF
abundance: -
j_gene: TRBJ1-2
d_gene: -
v_gene: TRBV5-1

CDR3nt: TGTGCCAGCAGTCCACAGGGATTTCTGTCCTACGAGCAGTACTTC
CDR3aa: CASSPQGFLSYEQYF
abundance: -
j_gene: TRBJ2-7
d_gene: -
v_gene: TRBV27

CDR3nt: TGTGCCATCAGTACAGCCTATGGCTACACCTTC
CDR3aa: CAISTAYGYTF
abundance: -
j_gene: TRBJ1-2
d_gene: -
v_gene: TRBV10-3

CDR3nt: TGCGCCAGCAGCTTGGAAGTCGCCGGGAGTACCGGGGAGCTGTTTTTT
CDR3aa: CASSLEVAGSTGELFF
abundance: few
j_gene: TRBJ2-2
d_gene: -
v_gene: TRBV5-1

CDR3nt: TGTGCCAGCAGCACTGTATGGCAAGAGACCCAGTACTTC
CDR3aa: CASSTVWQETQYF
abundance: -
j_gene: TRBJ2-5
d_gene: -
v_gene: TRBV6-6

CDR3nt: TGTGCCAGCAGCGTGTCCTCCCATAATTCACCCCTCCACTTT
CDR3aa: CASSVSSHNSPLHF
abundance: -
j_gene: TRBJ1-6
d_gene: -
v_gene: TRBV7-2

CDR3nt: TGTGCCTGGAGTGTATCGCGGTCCTCGATAAGAGCTGAAAAACTGTTTTTT
CDR3aa: CAWSVSRSSIRAEKLFF
abundance: -
j_gene: TRBJ1-4
d_gene: -
v_gene: TRBV30

CDR3nt: TGTGCCAGTAGTAGGGGGACAGGCCGACCTACTGAAGCTTTCTTT
CDR3aa: CASSRGTGRPTEAFF
abundance: -
j_gene: TRBJ1-1
d_gene: TRBD1
v_gene: TRBV19